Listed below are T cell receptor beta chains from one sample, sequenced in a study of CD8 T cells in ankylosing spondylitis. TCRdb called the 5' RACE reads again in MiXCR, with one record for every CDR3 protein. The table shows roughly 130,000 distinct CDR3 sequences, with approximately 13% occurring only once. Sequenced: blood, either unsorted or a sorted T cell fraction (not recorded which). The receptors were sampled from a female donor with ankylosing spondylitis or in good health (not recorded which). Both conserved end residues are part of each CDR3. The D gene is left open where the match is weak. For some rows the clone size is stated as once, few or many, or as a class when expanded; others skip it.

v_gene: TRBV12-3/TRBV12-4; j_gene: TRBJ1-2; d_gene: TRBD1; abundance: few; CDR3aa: CASSFGGQLNYGYTF; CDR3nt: TGTGCCAGCAGTTTTGGGGGACAGTTGAACTATGGCTACACCTTC
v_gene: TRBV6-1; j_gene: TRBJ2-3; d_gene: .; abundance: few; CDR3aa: CASKSSRTDTQYF; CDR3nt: TGTGCCAGCAAATCAAGCCGCACAGATACGCAGTATTTT
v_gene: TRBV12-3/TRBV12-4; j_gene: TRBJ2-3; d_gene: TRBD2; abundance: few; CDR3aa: CASSLGGGGANTQYF; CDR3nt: TGTGCCAGCAGCCTGGGGGGCGGGGGGGCGAATACGCAGTATTTT
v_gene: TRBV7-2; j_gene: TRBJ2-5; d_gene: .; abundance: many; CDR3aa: CASSPVRETQYF; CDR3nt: TGTGCCAGCAGCCCCGTGAGGGAGACCCAGTACTTC
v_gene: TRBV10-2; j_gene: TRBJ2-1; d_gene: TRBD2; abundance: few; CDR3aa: CASSQSGRYNEQFF; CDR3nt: TGCGCCAGCAGCCAGAGCGGGAGATACAATGAGCAGTTCTTC
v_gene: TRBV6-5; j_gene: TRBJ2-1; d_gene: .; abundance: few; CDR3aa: CASSYDPASSYNEQFF; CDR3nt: TGTGCCAGCAGTTACGACCCAGCGAGCTCCTACAATGAGCAGTTCTTC
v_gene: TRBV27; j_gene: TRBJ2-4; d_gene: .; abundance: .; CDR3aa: CASRLQGWENIQYF; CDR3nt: TGTGCCAGCAGGTTACAGGGTTGGGAAAACATTCAGTACTTC
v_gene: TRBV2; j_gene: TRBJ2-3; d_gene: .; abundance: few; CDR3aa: CASSEVLVYTDTQYF; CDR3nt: TGTGCCAGCAGTGAAGTTCTTGTCTACACAGATACGCAGTATTTT
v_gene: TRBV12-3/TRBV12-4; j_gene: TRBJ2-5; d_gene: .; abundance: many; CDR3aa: CASSPLGALPQETQYF; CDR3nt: TGTGCCAGCAGCCCCCTTGGGGCCCTGCCCCAAGAGACCCAGTACTTC
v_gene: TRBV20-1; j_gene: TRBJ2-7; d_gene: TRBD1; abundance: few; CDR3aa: CSAKDRVGSYEQYF; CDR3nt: TGCAGTGCAAAAGACAGGGTCGGTTCCTACGAGCAGTACTTC
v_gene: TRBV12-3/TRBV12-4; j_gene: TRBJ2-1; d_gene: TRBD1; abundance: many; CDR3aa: CASTQGADEQFF; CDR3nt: TGTGCCAGCACGCAGGGGGCGGATGAGCAGTTCTTC
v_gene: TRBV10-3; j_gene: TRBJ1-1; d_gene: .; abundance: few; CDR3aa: CAISERAQGNTEAFF; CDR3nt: TGTGCCATCAGTGAGAGGGCGCAGGGAAACACTGAAGCTTTCTTT
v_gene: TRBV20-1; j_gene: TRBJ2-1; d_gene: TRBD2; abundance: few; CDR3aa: CSATSGGNEQFF; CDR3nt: TGCAGTGCGACTAGCGGAGGTAATGAGCAGTTCTTC
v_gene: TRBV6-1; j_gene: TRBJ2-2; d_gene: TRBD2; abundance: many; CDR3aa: CATKGLALTGELFF; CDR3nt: TGTGCCACGAAGGGACTAGCGCTCACCGGGGAGCTGTTTTTT
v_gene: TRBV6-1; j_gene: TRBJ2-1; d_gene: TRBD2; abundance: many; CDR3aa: CASRPPLAGVGNEQFF; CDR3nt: TGTGCCAGCAGACCCCCACTAGCGGGAGTTGGCAATGAGCAGTTCTTC